A single sample gave rise to the 13 T cell receptor beta chains below, sequenced in a study of T cell responses to AZD1222 COVID-19 vaccine. TCRdb keeps only in-frame clones here, not all; method: immunoSEQ multiplex PCR. The table has about 72,000 clones, 87% seen once; the top ten hold less than 25%. Sample: peripheral blood, taken on day 0 of AZD1222 vaccination. These receptors all stem from an adult in good health.

The chain carries TRBV7-2 and TRBJ1-5, with no clear D. V dropped 4 bases and J dropped 6 bases, with 10 bases sitting between them. This CDR3 is built from 13 residues. Germline CDR1 SGHTA, CDR2 FQGNSA. DNA of the CDR3: TGTGCCAGCAGCTCAGACGGGAGTCAGCCCCAGCATTTT. The encoded protein is CASSSDGSQPQHF.

The gene calls are TRBV6-5 and TRBJ1-2, with D tentatively TRBD1 (5 bases). With 2 bases removed from V and 5 bases from J, the gap between germline ends came to 15 bases. Germline CDR1 and CDR2: MNHEY and SVGAGI. The CDR3 spans 15 residues. The CDR3 coding sequence is TGTGCCAGCAGTTACGTCCAGCCCTCAGGGTATGGCTACACCTTC. Protein: CASSYVQPSGYGYTF.

This sequence joins TRBV6-1 and TRBJ1-2, with 8 bases matching TRBD1. V was pared by 2 bases and J by 0 bases, with 11 bases of the junction left unmatched. This CDR3 contains 18 residues. Germline CDR1 MNHNS, CDR2 SASEGT. CDR3 residues: CASSEFPGTGRANYGYTF. Here the CDR3 DNA reads TGTGCCAGCAGTGAATTCCCCGGGACAGGCCGCGCTAACTATGGCTACACCTTC.

V gene TRBV3-1 (or the pseudogene TRBV3-2) combines with J gene TRBJ1-6; the D gene is possibly TRBD1 (6 bases). This CDR3 has 13 amino acids. Trimming pared 5 bases from V and 9 bases from J, leaving 11 bases between. Germline assignment: CDR1 LGHDT and CDR2 YNNKEL (reference sequence). CDR3 protein: CASSFGGASPLHF. The CDR3 nucleotides are TGTGCCAGCAGCTTCGGGGGGGCTTCACCCCTCCACTTT.

The chain links TRBV29-1 to TRBJ2-3; possibly TRBD1 or TRBD2 for D (5 bases each). Germline V lookup: CDR1 SQVTM, CDR2 ANQGSEA. The CDR3 has 12 amino acids. The ends were cut back, 3 bases at V and 7 bases at J, with 11 bases in the middle. The CDR3 reads CSVDGDDHTQYF. The CDR3 DNA is TGCAGCGTTGACGGGGACGATCATACGCAGTATTTT.

Only one count was recorded for this clone. The rearrangement joins TRBV28 to TRBJ1-1; D possibly corresponds to TRBD1 (5 bases). This CDR3 has 14 residues. Germline-derived CDR1 and CDR2 are MDHEN and SYDVKM. With 1 base removed from V and 0 bases from J, the gap between germline ends came to 6 bases. CDR3 loop: CASSLLGVNTEAFF. The CDR3, as DNA: TGTGCCAGCAGTTTATTGGGGGTGAACACTGAAGCTTTCTTT.

The CDR3 bases are TGTGCCAGCTCGCCGGGACTAGCCAGCAATGAGCAGTTCTTC. This codes for CASSPGLASNEQFF. J is TRBJ2-1 and V is TRBV18, with 9 bases aligning to TRBD2. The CDR3 consists of 14 residues. In germline, CDR1 is KGHSH, CDR2 LQKENI. Trimming cost V 6 bases and J 6 bases; bases outside gene matches: 6. Filled out from reference TRBV18 and TRBJ2-1, the complete variable domain reads NAGVMQNPRHLVRRRGQEARLRCSPMKGHSHVYWYRQLPEEGLKFMVYLQKENIIDESGMPKERFSAEFPKEGPSILRIQQVVRGDSAAYFCASSPGLASNEQFFGPGTRLTVL.

This chain connects TRBV5-3 to TRBJ2-1; 8 positions agree with TRBD2. TRBV5-3 is flagged as an ORF with uncertain function. The CDR3 extends over 15 amino acids. The V segment lost 0 bases and the J segment 4 bases; nucleotides outside the gene matches: 3. The CDR3 DNA is TGTGCCAGAAGCTTGGGCGGGGGGCCATACAATGAGCAGTTCTTC. It specifies CARSLGGGPYNEQFF.

The chain employs TRBV7-6 and TRBJ1-1; D unclear. The CDR3 loop spans 14 amino acids. The germline V and J ends were trimmed by 2 bases and 1 base, with 8 bases remaining between them. CDR1 is SGHVS, CDR2 FNYEAQ, per germline. The CDR3 DNA reads TGTGCCAGCAGCTTACTTCCACAGAACACTGAAGCTTTCTTT. Protein product: CASSLLPQNTEAFF.

The genes are TRBV5-4 and TRBJ2-3, with 7 bases aligning to TRBD1. In germline, CDR1 is SGHNT, CDR2 YYREEE (reference sequence). V was clipped by 4 bases and J by 0 bases; unmatched bases: 8. This CDR3 spans 16 amino acids. CDR3 nucleotides: TGTGCCAGCAGCCGCCGGGACAGAGCTAGCACAGATACGCAGTATTTT. Translated: CASSRRDRASTDTQYF.

The chain is built from TRBV7-2 and TRBJ2-3, with 8 bases fitting TRBD1. The germline gives CDR1 SGHTA, CDR2 FQGNSA. This CDR3 is 15 amino acids long. Trimming cost V 6 bases and J 3 bases; bases outside gene matches: 8. The CDR3 DNA reads as TGTGCCAGCAGAGTAGGGGACAGGAAGACAGATACGCAGTATTTT. This translates into CASRVGDRKTDTQYF.

This chain connects TRBV10-3 to TRBJ1-2, with D perhaps TRBD1 (6 bases). This CDR3 spans 13 amino acids. V lost 5 bases to trimming and J lost 4 bases, with 11 bases between them. Germline V gene lookup returns CDR1 ENHRY and CDR2 SYGVKD. Written as DNA, the CDR3 is TGTGCCATCAGTAATACAGGGATCTATGGCTACACCTTC. It encodes CAISNTGIYGYTF.

The sample holds a few counts of this clone. The chain uses TRBV4-3 and TRBJ2-7, with D possibly TRBD1 on 5 matching bases. CDR1 and CDR2 (germline): LGHNA, YSLEER. This CDR3 has 15 amino acids. The V end was cut by 0 bases, the J end by 3 bases, with 12 bases between. In DNA, the CDR3 is TGCGCCAGCAGCCAAGAGCGCCTGGGGCACTACGAGCAGTACTTC. Encoded protein: CASSQERLGHYEQYF.